The T cell receptor (beta chain) described here comes from a study of tumor and adjacent non-tumor tissue in lung cancer. Study overall: There were 11 to 13 adenocarcinoma, a couple of squamous cell carcinoma and 1 small cell lung cancer cases.

This clonotype was detected many times. This sample's RNA came from whole unsorted tissue. Between August and November 2014, newly diagnosed, chemotherapy-naive lung cancer patients underwent thoracic surgery in China. The CDR3 is 17 amino acids. The V gene end was trimmed by 2 bases and the J gene end by 0 bases; junction bases not matched to a gene: 8. The germline V gene encodes CDR1 LGHNA and CDR2 YNFKEQ. Three rounds of nested PCR, following a modified ARM-PCR protocol, produced the TCRbeta library. TCRdb ran MiXCR on the multiplex PCR reads and lists one entry per CDR3 protein. The table has around 70,000 distinct CDR3 sequences, just under 60% seen once.

The chain has TRBV4-2 and TRBJ2-3, with 7 bases aligning to TRBD1. This sequence was found in a man between 50 and 59 years old with non-small cell lung cancer. The source material was lung tumor tissue. The CDR3 is CASSQSIEGASTDTQYF. The CDR3 nucleotides are TGTGCCAGCAGCCAAAGTATTGAGGGGGCGAGCACAGATACGCAGTATTTT.